The clone carrying this T cell receptor (beta chain) came up once. The data derive from a study of CD8 T cells in Susac syndrome. The germline gives CDR1 MNHNS, CDR2 SASEGT. CDR3 size: 18 residues. The V gene end was trimmed by 7 bases and the J gene end by 2 bases; junction bases not matched to a gene: 14. Random hexamers served to reverse transcribe roughly 0.5 to 1 ug RNA. Multiplex immunoSEQ PCR targeted 54 Vbeta and 13 Jbeta TCR beta segments. From the immunoSEQ multiplex PCR reads, TCRdb called clonotypes with MiXCR, one entry per CDR3 protein. The profile shows under 300,000 distinct CDR3 sequences, 90% to 96% of them singletons.

This receptor was taken from a human donor with Susac syndrome. The rearrangement uses TRBV6-1 and TRBJ1-2, with 12 bases matching TRBD1. Sequencing used CD4+ T cells from PBMCs. The CDR3 DNA follows: TGTGCCAGCACCAAGATGCCCGGGACAGGGGGCTCCAACTATGGCTACACCTTC. It yields the protein CASTKMPGTGGSNYGYTF.